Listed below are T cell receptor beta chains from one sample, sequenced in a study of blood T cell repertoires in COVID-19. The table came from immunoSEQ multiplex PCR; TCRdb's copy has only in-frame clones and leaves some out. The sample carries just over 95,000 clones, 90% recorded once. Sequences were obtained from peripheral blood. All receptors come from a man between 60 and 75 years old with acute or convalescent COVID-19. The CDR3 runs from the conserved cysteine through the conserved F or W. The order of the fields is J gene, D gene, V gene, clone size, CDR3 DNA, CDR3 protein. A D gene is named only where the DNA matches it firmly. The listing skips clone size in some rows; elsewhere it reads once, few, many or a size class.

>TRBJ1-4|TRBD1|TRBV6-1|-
TGTGCCAGCAGTGAAGCCTGGGGACAGGGGACTGAAAAACTGTTTTTT
CASSEAWGQGTEKLFF
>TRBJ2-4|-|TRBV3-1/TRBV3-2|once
TGTGCCAGCAGCCATACTCCCAACATTCAGTACTTC
CASSHTPNIQYF
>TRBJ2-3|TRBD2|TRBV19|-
TGTGCCAGTATTGAGACTAGCGGACGTCCCGGTCAGACGCAGTATTTT
CASIETSGRPGQTQYF
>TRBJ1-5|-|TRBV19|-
TGTGCCAGTAGTTCCACAGGGACGGGCCCCCAGCATTTT
CASSSTGTGPQHF
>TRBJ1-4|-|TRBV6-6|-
TGTGCCAGCACCCCTGAGGCCCGGCAATCAAAACTGTTTTTT
CASTPEARQSKLFF
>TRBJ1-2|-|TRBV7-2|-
TGTGCCAGCAGCTTCCGCCAGGGGCTCGGCTATGGCTACACCTTC
CASSFRQGLGYGYTF
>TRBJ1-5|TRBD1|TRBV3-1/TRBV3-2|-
TGTGCCAGCAGCCAAGGGACAGGGGACCAGCCCCAGCATTTT
CASSQGTGDQPQHF
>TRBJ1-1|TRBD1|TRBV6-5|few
TGTGCCAGCAATACCCTCGGGACAGAGGGTAAAGCTTTCTTT
CASNTLGTEGKAFF
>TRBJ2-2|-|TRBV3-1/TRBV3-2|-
TGTGCCAGCAGCCAAGTGAGGGGGGGGACCGGGGAGCTGTTTTTT
CASSQVRGGTGELFF
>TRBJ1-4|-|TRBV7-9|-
TGTGCCAGCAGCCCCTGGGAGGGCAGGGGTAATGAAAAACTGTTTTTT
CASSPWEGRGNEKLFF
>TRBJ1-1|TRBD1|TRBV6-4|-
TGTGCCAGCAGGGAAACAGGGGCTACTGAAGCTTTCTTT
CASRETGATEAFF
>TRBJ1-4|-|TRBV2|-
TGTGCCAGCCGATCGGGCGGGGAAAAACTGTTTTTT
CASRSGGEKLFF
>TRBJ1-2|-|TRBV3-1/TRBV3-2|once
TGTGCCAGCAGCCTTCGGGACTCGAACTATGGCTACACCTTC
CASSLRDSNYGYTF
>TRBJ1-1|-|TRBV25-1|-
TGTGCCAGCAGTGGATCTCAGATCACTGAAGCTTTCTTT
CASSGSQITEAFF
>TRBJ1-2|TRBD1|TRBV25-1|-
TGTGCCAGCAGTGATATACGGGCAGGGGGCTATGGCTACACCTTC
CASSDIRAGGYGYTF
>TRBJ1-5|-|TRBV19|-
TGTGCCAGTAGTACGAGGAGCAGCAATCAGCCCCAGCATTTT
CASSTRSSNQPQHF
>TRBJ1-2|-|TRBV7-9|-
TGTGCCAGCAGTACAGGGTATGGCTACACCTTC
CASSTGYGYTF
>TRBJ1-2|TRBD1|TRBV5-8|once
TGTGCCAGCAGCTGGGGGACAGGTGACAACTATGGCTACACCTTC
CASSWGTGDNYGYTF
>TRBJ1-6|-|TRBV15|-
TGTGCCACCAGCAGAGATGGTGCGGGGAGCTCCTATAATTCACCCCTCCACTTT
CATSRDGAGSSYNSPLHF
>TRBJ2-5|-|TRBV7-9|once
TGTGCCAGCAGCTTAGAAGAGGGACCAATAGGGGGGACCCAGTACTTC
CASSLEEGPIGGTQYF
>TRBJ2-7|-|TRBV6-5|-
TGTGCCAGCAGTTACGGGTCGGGATTCCAGTACTTC
CASSYGSGFQYF
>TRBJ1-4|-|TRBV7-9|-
TGTGCCAGCATGTCAGCAACTAATGAAAAACTGTTTTTT
CASMSATNEKLFF
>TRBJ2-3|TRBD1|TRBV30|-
TGTGCCTGGAGCCCATCGCGGACAGGGGGAACAGATACGCAGTATTTT
CAWSPSRTGGTDTQYF
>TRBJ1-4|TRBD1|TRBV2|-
TGTGCCCGCCAGACAGGGAGCGAAAAACTGTTTTTT
CARQTGSEKLFF
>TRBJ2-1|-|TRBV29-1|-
TGCAGCGTCGTCATGAGCTCCTACAATGAGCAGTTCTTC
CSVVMSSYNEQFF
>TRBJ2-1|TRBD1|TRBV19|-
TGTGCCAGTAGTCGCGGGACAGGCTCCTACAATGAGCAGTTCTTC
CASSRGTGSYNEQFF
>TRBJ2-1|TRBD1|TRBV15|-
TGTGCCACCAGCAGAGCCGGGTGGGACAGCTCCTACAATGAGCAGTTCTTC
CATSRAGWDSSYNEQFF
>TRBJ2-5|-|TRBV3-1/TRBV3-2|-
TGTGCCAGCAGCGAGCGAGAGACCCAGTACTTC
CASSERETQYF
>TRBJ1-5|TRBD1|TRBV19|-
TGTGCCAGTAGTATAGGTAACAGGGGAGTAAATCAGCCCCAGCATTTT
CASSIGNRGVNQPQHF
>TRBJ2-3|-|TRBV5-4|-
TGTGCCAGCAGCTTGAAGGGGACAGATACGCAGTATTTT
CASSLKGTDTQYF
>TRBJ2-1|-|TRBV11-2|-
TGTGCCAGCAGCCCGGGGGGCTTTTTTGGGCATGAGTTCTTC
CASSPGGFFGHEFF
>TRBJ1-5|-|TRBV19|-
TGTGCCAGTAGTGGGGGGGAATATCAGCCCCAGCATTTT
CASSGGEYQPQHF
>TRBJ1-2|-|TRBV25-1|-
TGTGCCAGCATGGGCGAGATCTACTATGGCTACACCTTC
CASMGEIYYGYTF
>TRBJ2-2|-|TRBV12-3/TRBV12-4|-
TGTGCCAGCAGGACTGCGAACACCGGGGAGCTGTTTTTT
CASRTANTGELFF
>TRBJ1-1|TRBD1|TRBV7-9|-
TGTGCCAGCAGCGCCAACGCCGGGACAGGGACTGAAGCTTTCTTT
CASSANAGTGTEAFF
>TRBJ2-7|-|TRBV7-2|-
TGTGCCAGCAGCTTCCACAGTATCTCCTACGAGCAGTACTTC
CASSFHSISYEQYF
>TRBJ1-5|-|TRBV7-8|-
TGTGCCAGCAGCTCAAAGGCCCAGGTCCAAGGTAGCAATCAGCCCCAGCATTTT
CASSSKAQVQGSNQPQHF
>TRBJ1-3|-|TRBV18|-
TGTGCCAGCTCGTCGAAACGGGTACTCTCTGGAAACACCATATATTTT
CASSSKRVLSGNTIYF
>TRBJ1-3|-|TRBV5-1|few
TGCGCCAGCAGCAGGACGGCGGGGAACACCATATATTTT
CASSRTAGNTIYF
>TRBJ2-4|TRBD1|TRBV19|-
TGTGCCAGTAGTTTCGGACAGGGCGGTCAGTACTTC
CASSFGQGGQYF
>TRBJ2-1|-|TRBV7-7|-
TGTGCCAGCAGCGCGGGGCCATACAATGAGCAGTTCTTC
CASSAGPYNEQFF
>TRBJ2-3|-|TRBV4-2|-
TGTGCCAGCAGCCAAGTCGGCGGGGAAGGCACAGATACGCAGTATTTT
CASSQVGGEGTDTQYF
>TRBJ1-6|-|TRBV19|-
TGTGCCAGTAGTAGAGGACAGCTCAATTCACCCCTCCACTTT
CASSRGQLNSPLHF
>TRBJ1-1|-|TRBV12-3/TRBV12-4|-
TGTGCCAGCACCGGAGGGGCCAGAACTGAAGCTTTCTTT
CASTGGARTEAFF
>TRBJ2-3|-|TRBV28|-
TGTGCCAGCAGTTTAGAGCGGGTCACAGATACGCAGTATTTT
CASSLERVTDTQYF
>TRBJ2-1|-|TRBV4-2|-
TGTGCCAGCAGCCAAGCGGCTAGGGGGTACGATGAGCAGTTCTTC
CASSQAARGYDEQFF
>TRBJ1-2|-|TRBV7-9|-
TGTGCCAGCAGACCCAGCGGGGCGAATAACTATGGCTACACCTTC
CASRPSGANNYGYTF
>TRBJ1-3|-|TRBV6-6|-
TGTGCCAGCAGTTACCAGGACACCCGGGACACCATATATTTT
CASSYQDTRDTIYF
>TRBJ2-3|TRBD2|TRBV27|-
TGTGCCAGCAGTTTACTAGCGGGGGAGGGCACAGATACGCAGTATTTT
CASSLLAGEGTDTQYF
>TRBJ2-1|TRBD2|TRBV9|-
TGTGCCAGCAGCGGAGACTCGGGGGGGGCCTACAATGAGCAGTTCTTC
CASSGDSGGAYNEQFF
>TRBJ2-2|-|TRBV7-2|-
TGTGCCAGCAGTTCTCCCGCCGGGGTGGACACCGGGGAGCTGTTTTTT
CASSSPAGVDTGELFF
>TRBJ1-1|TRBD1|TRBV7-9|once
TGTGCCAGCAGCTTGGGACAGGGGGGGAACACTGAAGCTTTCTTT
CASSLGQGGNTEAFF
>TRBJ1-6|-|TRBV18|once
TGTGCCAGCTCACCACGGGGGGGTAATTCACCCCTCCACTTT
CASSPRGGNSPLHF
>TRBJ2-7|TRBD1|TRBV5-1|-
TGCGCCAGCAGCTTGGCCTTGACAGGGCGAAGTTACGAGCAGTACTTC
CASSLALTGRSYEQYF
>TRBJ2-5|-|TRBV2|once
TGTGCCAGCAGCCAGGTAGAAGAGACCCAGTACTTC
CASSQVEETQYF
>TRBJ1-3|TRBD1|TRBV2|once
TGTGCCAGCAGTGGCCGGGACAGGGGACGAAACACCATATATTTT
CASSGRDRGRNTIYF
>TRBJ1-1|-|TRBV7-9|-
TGTGCCAGCAGCTTAGATCCCAGGGGAACTGAAGCTTTCTTT
CASSLDPRGTEAFF
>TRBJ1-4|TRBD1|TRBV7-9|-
TGTGCCAGCAGCTTGGACAGGGTGGGAGCTGAAAAACTGTTTTTT
CASSLDRVGAEKLFF
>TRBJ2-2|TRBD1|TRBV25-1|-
TGTGCCAGCAGTCGTACAGGGGCTAACACCGGGGAGCTGTTTTTT
CASSRTGANTGELFF